What follows is one TCR beta chain and its context. Its antigen remains unknown. The data were obtained in a study of response to subunit inactivated influenza vaccine. TCRdb reprocessed the RT-PCR reads with MiXCR, giving one entry per CDR3 protein. The sample has 500,000 or so distinct CDR3 sequences, approximately 15% seen once; the top ten hold approximately 3%. General study findings and limits: The authors suggested that every seasonal influenza vaccination recruits few new T cells.

This TCR was recovered from a man aged 50 to 69 who received an inactivated influenza vaccine. The sequences come from CD4+ T cells sorted from PBMCs, collected less than 25 months after vaccination.

CDR3 DNA sequence: TGTGCCAGCAGCTCCCCCACTGGGGTGGACGAGCAGTACTTC. Residues: CASSSPTGVDEQYF. The chain combines TRBV11-2 with TRBJ2-7, with no clear D. Germline CDR1 reads SGHAT; CDR2 reads FQNNGV. The V and J ends lost 4 bases and 5 bases respectively, with 15 bases between them. This CDR3 comprises 14 residues.